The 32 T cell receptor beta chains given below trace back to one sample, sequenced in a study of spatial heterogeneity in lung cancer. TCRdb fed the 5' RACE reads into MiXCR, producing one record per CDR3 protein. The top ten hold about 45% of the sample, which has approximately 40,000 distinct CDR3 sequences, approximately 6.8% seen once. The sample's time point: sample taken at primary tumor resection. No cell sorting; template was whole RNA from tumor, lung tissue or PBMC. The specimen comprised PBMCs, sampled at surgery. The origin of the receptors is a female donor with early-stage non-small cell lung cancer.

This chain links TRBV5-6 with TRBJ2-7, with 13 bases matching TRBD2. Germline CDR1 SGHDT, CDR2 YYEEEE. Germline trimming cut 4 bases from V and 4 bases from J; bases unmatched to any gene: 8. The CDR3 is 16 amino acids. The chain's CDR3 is CASSPRLAGGWYEQYF. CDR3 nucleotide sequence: TGTGCCAGCAGCCCCAGACTAGCGGGGGGTTGGTACGAGCAGTACTTC. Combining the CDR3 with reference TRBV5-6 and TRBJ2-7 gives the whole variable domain DAGVTQSPTHLIKTRGQQVTLRCSPKSGHDTVSWYQQALGQGPQFIFQYYEEEERQRGNFPDRFSGHQFPNYSSELNVNALLLGDSALYLCASSPRLAGGWYEQYFGPGTRLTVT.

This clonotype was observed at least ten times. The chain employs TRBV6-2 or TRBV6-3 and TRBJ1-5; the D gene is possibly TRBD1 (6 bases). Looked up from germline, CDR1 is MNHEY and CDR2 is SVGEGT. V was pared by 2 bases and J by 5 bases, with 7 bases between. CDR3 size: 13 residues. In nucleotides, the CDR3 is TGTGCCAGCAGTTACCAGGGGCATCAGCCCCAGCATTTT. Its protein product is CASSYQGHQPQHF.

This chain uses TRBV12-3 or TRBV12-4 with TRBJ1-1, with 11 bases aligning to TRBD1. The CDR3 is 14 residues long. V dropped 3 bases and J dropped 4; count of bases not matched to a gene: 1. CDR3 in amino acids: CASSFGTGGTEAFF. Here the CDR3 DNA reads TGTGCCAGCAGTTTCGGGACAGGGGGCACTGAAGCTTTCTTT.

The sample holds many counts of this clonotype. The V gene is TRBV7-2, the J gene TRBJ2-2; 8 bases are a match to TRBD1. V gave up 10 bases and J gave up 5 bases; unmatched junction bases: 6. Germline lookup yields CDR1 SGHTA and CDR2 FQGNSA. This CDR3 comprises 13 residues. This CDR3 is CATRTGKTGELFF. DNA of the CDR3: TGTGCCACCAGGACAGGGAAGACCGGGGAGCTGTTTTTT.

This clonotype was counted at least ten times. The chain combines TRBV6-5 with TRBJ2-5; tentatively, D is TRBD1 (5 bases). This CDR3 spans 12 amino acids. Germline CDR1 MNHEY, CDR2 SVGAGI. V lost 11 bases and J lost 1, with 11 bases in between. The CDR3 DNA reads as TGTGCCCTGGGGCGAATCCAAGAGACCCAGTACTTC. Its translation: CALGRIQETQYF.

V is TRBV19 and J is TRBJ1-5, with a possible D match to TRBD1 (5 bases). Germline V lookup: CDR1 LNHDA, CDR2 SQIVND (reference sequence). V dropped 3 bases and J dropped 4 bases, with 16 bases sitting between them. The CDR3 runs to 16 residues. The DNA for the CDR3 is TGTGCCAGTAGTATTATAAGAGGGACGGTTAATCAGCCCCAGCATTTT. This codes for CASSIIRGTVNQPQHF. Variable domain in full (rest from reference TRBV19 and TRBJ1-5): DGGITQSPKYLFRKEGQNVTLSCEQNLNHDAMYWYRQDPGQGLRLIYYSQIVNDFQKGDIAEGYSVSREKKESFPLTVTSAQKNPTAFYLCASSIIRGTVNQPQHFGDGTRLSIL.

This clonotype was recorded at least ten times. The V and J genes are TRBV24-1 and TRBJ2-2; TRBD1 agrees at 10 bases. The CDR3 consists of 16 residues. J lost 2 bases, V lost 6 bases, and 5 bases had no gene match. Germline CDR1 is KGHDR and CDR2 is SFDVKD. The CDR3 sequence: CATSSGTGANTGELFF. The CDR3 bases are TGTGCCACCAGTTCCGGGACAGGGGCCAACACCGGGGAGCTGTTTTTT.

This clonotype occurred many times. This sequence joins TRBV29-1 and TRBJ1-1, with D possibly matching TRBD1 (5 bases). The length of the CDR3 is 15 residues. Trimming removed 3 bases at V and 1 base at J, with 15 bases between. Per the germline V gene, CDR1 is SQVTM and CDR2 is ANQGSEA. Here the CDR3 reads CSVDRSGQPNTEAFF. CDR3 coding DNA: TGCAGCGTTGACCGGTCCGGACAACCGAACACTGAAGCTTTCTTT.

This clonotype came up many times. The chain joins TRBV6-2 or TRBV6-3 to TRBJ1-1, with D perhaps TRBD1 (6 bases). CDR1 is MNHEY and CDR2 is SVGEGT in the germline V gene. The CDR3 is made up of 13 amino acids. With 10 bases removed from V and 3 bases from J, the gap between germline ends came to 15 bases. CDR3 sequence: CATVVQGYTEAFF. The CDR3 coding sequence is TGTGCCACCGTGGTACAGGGCTACACTGAAGCTTTCTTT.

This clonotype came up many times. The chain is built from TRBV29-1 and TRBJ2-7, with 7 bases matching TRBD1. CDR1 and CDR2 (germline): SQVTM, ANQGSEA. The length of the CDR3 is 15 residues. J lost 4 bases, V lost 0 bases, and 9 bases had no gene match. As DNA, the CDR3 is TGCAGCGTTGAAGAGGAGAGGGGGCTTTCGTACGAGCAGTACTTC. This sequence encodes CSVEEERGLSYEQYF.

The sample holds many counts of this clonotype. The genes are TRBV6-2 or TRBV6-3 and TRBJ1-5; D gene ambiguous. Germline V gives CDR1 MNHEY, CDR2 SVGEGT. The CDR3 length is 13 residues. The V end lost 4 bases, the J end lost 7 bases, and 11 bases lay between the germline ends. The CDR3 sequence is CASSWTLGQPQHF. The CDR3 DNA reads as TGTGCCAGCAGTTGGACGCTGGGACAGCCCCAGCATTTT.

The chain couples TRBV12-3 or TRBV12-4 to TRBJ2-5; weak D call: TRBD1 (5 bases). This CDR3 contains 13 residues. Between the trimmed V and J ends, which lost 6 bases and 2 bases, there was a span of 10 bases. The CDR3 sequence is CASRKTAQETQYF. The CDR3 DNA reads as TGTGCCAGCAGAAAGACAGCACAAGAGACCCAGTACTTC.

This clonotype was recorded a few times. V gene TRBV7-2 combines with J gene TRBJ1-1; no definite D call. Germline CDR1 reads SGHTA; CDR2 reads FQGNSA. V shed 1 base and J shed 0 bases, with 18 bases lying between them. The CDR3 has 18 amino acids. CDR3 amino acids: CASSLVPNEVGMNTEAFF. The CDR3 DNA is TGTGCCAGCAGCTTAGTACCCAACGAGGTGGGGATGAACACTGAAGCTTTCTTT.

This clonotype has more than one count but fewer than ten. The CDR3 DNA is TGTGCCAGCAGCCAAGTTTATGGTCAGCCCCAGCATTTT. This codes for CASSQVYGQPQHF. This chain uses TRBV3-1 with TRBJ1-5; no reliable D call. CDR1 is LGHDT and CDR2 is YNNKEL in the germline V gene (reference sequence). CDR3 length: 13 residues. V lost 1 base to trimming and J lost 6 bases, with 7 bases between them.

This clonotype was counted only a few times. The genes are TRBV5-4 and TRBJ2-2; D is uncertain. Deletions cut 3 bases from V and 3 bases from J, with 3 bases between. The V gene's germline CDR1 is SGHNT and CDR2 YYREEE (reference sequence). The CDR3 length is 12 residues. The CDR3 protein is CASSYDTGELFF. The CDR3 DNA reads TGTGCCAGCAGCTATGACACCGGGGAGCTGTTTTTT.

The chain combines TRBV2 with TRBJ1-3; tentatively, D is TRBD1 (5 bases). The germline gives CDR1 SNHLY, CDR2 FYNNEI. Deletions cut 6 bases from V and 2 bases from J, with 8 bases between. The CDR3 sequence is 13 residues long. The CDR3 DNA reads TGTGCCAGCAGGCAGGACACTGGAAACACCATATATTTT. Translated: CASRQDTGNTIYF.

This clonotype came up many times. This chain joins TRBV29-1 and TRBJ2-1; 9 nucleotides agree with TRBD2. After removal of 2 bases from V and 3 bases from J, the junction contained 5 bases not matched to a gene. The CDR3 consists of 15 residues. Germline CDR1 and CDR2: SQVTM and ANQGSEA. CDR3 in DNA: TGCAGCGTTGAAACAGCGGGAGGATTCTACAATGAGCAGTTCTTC. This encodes CSVETAGGFYNEQFF.

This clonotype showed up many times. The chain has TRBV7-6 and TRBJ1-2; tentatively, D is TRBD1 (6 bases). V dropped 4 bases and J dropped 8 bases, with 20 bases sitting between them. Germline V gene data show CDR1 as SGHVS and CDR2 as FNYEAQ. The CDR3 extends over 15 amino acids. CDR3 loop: CASSSVQGYGQGYTF. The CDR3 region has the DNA TGTGCCAGCAGCTCCGTACAGGGATACGGGCAAGGCTACACCTTC.

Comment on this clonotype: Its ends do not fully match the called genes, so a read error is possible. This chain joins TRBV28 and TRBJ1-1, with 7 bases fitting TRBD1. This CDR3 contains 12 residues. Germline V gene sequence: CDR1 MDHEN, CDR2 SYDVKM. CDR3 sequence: CASSIKGAEGFF. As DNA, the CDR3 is TGTGCCAGCAGCATTAAGGGGGCAGAAGGTTTCTTT.

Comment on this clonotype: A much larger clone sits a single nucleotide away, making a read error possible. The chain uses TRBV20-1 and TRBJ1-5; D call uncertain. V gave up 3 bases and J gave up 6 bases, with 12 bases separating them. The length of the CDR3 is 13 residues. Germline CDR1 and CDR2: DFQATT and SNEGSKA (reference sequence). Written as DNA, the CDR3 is TGCAGTGCTAGCGGCGAGCACACTCAGCCCCAGCATTTT. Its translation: CSASGEHTQPQHF.

CDR3 bases: TGTGCCAGCAGCTTAATTGCAACTAATGAAAAACTGTTTTTT. Residues: CASSLIATNEKLFF. The chain uses TRBV7-9 and TRBJ1-4, with no clear D. Between the trimmed V and J ends, which lost 2 bases and 0 bases, there was a span of 4 bases. CDR3 length: 14 residues. Germline V CDR1 and CDR2: SEHNR, FQNEAQ (reference sequence).

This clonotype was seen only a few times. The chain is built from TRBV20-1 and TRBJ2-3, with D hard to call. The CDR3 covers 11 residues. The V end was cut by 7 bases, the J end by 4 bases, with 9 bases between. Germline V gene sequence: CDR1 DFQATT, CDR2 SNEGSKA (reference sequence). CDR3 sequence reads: CSVSQPDTQYF. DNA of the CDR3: TGCAGTGTTAGCCAACCAGATACGCAGTATTTT.

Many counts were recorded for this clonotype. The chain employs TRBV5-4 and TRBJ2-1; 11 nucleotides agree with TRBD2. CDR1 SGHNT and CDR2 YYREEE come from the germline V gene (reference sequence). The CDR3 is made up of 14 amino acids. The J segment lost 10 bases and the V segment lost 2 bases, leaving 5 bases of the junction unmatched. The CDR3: CASSLSLAGGEQFF. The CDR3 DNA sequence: TGTGCCAGCAGCTTATCGCTAGCGGGAGGAGAGCAGTTCTTC.

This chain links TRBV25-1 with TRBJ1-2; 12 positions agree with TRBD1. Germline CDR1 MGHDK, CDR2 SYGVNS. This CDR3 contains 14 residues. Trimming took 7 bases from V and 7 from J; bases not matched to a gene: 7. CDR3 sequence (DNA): TGTGCCAGCACCGGGACAGGGGGCGGAGGTGGCTACACCTTC. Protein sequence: CASTGTGGGGGYTF.

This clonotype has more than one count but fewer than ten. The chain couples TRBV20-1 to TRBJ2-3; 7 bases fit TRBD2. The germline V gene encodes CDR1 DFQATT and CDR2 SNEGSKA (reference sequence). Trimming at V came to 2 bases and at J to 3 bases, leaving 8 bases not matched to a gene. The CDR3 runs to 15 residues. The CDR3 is CSARSGEGRTDTQYF. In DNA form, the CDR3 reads TGCAGTGCTAGAAGTGGGGAGGGGAGGACAGATACGCAGTATTTT.

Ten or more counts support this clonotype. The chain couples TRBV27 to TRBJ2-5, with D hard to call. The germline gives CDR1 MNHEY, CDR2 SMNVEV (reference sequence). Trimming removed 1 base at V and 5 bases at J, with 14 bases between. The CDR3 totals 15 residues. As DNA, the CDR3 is TGTGCCAGCAGTTTATTCGGCGGAGTAGCTGAGACCCAGTACTTC. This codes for CASSLFGGVAETQYF.

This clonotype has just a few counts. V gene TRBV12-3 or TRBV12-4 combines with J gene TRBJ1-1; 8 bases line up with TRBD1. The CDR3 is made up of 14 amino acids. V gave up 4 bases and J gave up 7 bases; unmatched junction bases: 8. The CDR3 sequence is CASSSLGQGNEAFF. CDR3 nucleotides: TGTGCCAGCAGTTCTCTTGGACAGGGCAATGAAGCTTTCTTT.

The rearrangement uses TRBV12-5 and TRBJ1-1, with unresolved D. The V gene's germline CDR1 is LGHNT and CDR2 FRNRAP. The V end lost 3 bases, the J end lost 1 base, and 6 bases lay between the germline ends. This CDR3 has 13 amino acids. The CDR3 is CASGLRENTEAFF. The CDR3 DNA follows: TGTGCTAGTGGTTTAAGGGAGAACACTGAAGCTTTCTTT.

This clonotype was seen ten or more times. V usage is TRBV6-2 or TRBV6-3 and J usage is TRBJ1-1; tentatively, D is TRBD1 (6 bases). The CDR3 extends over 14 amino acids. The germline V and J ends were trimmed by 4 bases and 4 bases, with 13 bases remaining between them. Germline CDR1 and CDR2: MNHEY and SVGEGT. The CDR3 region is CASSSTNRVTEAFF. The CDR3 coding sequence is TGTGCCAGCAGTTCGACTAACAGGGTCACTGAAGCTTTCTTT.

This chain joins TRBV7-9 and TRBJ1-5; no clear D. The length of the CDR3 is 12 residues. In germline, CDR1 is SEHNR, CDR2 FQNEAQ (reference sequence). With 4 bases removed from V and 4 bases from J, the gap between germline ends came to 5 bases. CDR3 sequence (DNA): TGTGCCAGCAGCTCCTTGAATCAGCCCCAGCATTTT. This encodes CASSSLNQPQHF.

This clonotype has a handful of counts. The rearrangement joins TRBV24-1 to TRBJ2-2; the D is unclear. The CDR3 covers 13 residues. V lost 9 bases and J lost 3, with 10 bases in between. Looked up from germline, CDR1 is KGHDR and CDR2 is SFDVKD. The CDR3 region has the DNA TGTGCCACCGCCCCAGTGGACACCGGGGAGCTGTTTTTT. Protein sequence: CATAPVDTGELFF.

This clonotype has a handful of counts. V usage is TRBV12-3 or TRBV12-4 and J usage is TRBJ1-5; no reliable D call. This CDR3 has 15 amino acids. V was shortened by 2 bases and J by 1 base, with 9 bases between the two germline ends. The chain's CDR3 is CASSLQQLSNQPQHF. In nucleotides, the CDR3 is TGTGCCAGCAGTTTACAGCAGTTGAGCAATCAGCCCCAGCATTTT.